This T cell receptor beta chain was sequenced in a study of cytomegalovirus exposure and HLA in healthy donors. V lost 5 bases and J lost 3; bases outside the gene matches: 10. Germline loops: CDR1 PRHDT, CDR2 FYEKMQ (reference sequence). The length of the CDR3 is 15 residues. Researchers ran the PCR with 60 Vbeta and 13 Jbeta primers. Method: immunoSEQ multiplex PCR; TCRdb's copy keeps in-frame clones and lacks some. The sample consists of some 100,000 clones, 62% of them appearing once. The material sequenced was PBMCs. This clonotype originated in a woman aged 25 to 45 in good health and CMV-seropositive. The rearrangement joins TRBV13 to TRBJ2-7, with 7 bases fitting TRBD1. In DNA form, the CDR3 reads TGTGCCAGCAGCCTGGACAGGAGGAACTACTACGAGCAGTACTTC. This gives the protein CASSLDRRNYYEQYF.